This T cell receptor (beta chain) was captured in a study of blood T cell repertoires in COVID-19. Study background: Acute and convalescent COVID-19 specimens originated in the United States, Italy and Spain. PBMCs, B-cell-depleted T cells, or T cells were the source of the cDNA or gDNA that made up the material.

Germline CDR1 and CDR2: MDHEN and SYDVKM. V lost 8 bases to trimming and J lost 4 bases; unmatched junction nucleotides: 12. The CDR3 is 15 residues long. Original data processing: Amplifying reference gene primers gave estimates of nucleated cell counts. Libraries were prepared by immunoSEQ multiplex PCR; TCRdb keeps only in-frame clonotypes and omits some of them. D and trimming were read from the DNA, whereas the V and J calls and clone size are those reported in that table. This table has about 200,000 clones, roughly 90% appearing once. V gene TRBV28 combines with J gene TRBJ2-3; 7 bases fit TRBD2. Sequencing was performed on peripheral blood. The sequence derives from a man younger than 30 with active or convalescent COVID-19. The CDR3 nucleotides read TGTGCCAGCCGCAAATGGGGGGGGGATTCAGATACGCAGTATTTT. This encodes CASRKWGGDSDTQYF.